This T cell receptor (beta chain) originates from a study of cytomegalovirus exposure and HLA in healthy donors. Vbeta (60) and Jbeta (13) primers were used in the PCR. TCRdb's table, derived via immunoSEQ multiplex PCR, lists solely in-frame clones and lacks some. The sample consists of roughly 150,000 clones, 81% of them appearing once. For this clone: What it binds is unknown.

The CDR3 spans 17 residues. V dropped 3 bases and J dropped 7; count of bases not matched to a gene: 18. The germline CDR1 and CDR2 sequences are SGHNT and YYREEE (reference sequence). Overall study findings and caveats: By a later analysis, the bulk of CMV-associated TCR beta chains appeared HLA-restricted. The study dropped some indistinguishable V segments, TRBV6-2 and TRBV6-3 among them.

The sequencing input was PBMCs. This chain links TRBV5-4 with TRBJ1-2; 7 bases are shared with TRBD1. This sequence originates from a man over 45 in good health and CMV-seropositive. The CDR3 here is CASSWGWKTGRDTGYTF. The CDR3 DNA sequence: TGTGCCAGCAGCTGGGGATGGAAGACAGGGCGGGATACTGGCTACACCTTC. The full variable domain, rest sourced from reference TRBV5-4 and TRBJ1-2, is ETGVTQSPTHLIKTRGQQVTLRCSSQSGHNTVSWYQQALGQGPQFIFQYYREEENGRGNFPPRFSGLQFPNYSSELNVNALELDDSALYLCASSWGWKTGRDTGYTFGSGTRLTVV.